These 2 T cell receptor beta chains were all obtained from the same sample, sequenced in a study of OX40 agonist ivuxolimab in advanced cancers. Libraries were prepared by immunoSEQ multiplex PCR; TCRdb keeps only in-frame clonotypes and omits some of them. The table includes 35,000 to 45,000 clones, about 86% detected once. The sequenced sample was CD4+ or CD8+ T cells sorted from blood, obtained in a trial of the OX40 agonist ivuxolimab. The receptors shown here come from an adult with an advanced solid tumor such as melanoma, head and neck, liver or kidney cancer.

The rearrangement links TRBV7-2 to TRBJ2-7; D unresolved. Trimming removed 2 bases at V and 6 bases at J, with 11 bases between. CDR1 SGHTA and CDR2 FQGNSA come from the germline V gene. There are 13 residues in the CDR3. The CDR3 region has the DNA TGTGCCAGCAGCTTATACTACGACGGCGAGCAGTACGTC. Translated: CASSLYYDGEQYV.

This chain connects TRBV29-1 to TRBJ2-3; TRBD2 agrees at 11 bases. CDR3 length: 16 residues. With V trimmed by 6 bases and J by 5 bases, 13 bases remained unmatched. Germline CDR1 reads SQVTM; CDR2 reads ANQGSEA. This CDR3 reads CSVQLTGTSGGDTQYF. DNA of the CDR3: TGCAGCGTGCAACTTACAGGGACTAGCGGCGGAGATACGCAGTATTTT.